These 8 T cell receptor beta chains came from one sample sequenced in a study of shared clonotypes between healthy human individuals. Measured with immunoSEQ multiplex PCR; TCRdb has only the in-frame clones, and not every one. The sample shows approximately 640,000 clones, roughly 78% of them seen only once. Sequences were obtained from memory CD4+ T cells sorted from blood. As to subset: CD45RA-negative fraction. All receptors come from a woman in her twenties or thirties in good health.

In its sample, this clone was seen once. The chain uses TRBV6-1 and TRBJ1-2; TRBD1 matches 8 bases. The V and J ends lost 10 bases and 2 bases, in that order; junction bases with no gene match: 6. CDR1 and CDR2 (germline): MNHNS, SASEGT. The CDR3 sequence is 13 residues long. The CDR3 region is CATTTGVNYGYTF. The CDR3 region has the DNA TGTGCCACCACGACAGGGGTAAACTATGGCTACACCTTC.

V usage is TRBV6-6 and J usage is TRBJ2-7; 12 bases map to TRBD2. CDR1 and CDR2 from the germline V gene are MNHNY and SVGAGI (reference sequence). V lost 5 bases and J lost 4; bases outside the gene matches: 6. The CDR3 is 15 residues long. CDR3 sequence (DNA): TGTGCCAGCAGTCCAAGGACTAGCGGGGAATACGAGCAGTACTTC. Its protein is CASSPRTSGEYEQYF.

The chain combines TRBV19 with TRBJ1-5, with D possibly being TRBD1 (6 bases). CDR1 and CDR2 (germline): LNHDA, SQIVND (reference sequence). The CDR3 totals 12 residues. Trimming took off 6 bases at V and 5 bases at J, with 8 bases between the two ends. CDR3 in DNA: TGTGCCAGTAGGGACAGCGATCAGCCCCAGCATTTT. It translates to CASRDSDQPQHF.

This clone has only one observation. The gene calls are TRBV4-1 and TRBJ2-5; 7 bases map to TRBD2. V dropped 4 bases and J dropped 2; count of bases not matched to a gene: 7. The germline V gene encodes CDR1 MGHRA and CDR2 YSYEKL. This CDR3 comprises 15 residues. This CDR3 reads CASSRGEGRQETQYF. Written as DNA, the CDR3 is TGCGCCAGCAGCCGGGGGGAGGGCAGACAAGAGACCCAGTACTTC.

The chain is built from TRBV5-4 and TRBJ1-2; no clear D. Germline assignment: CDR1 SGHNT and CDR2 YYREEE (reference sequence). The V end lost 4 bases, the J end lost 1 base, and 14 bases lay between the germline ends. The length of the CDR3 is 15 residues. The CDR3 is CASSPEAEINYGYTF. The CDR3 nucleotides are TGTGCCAGCAGCCCGGAGGCAGAGATTAACTATGGCTACACCTTC.

The V gene is TRBV15, the J gene TRBJ1-5; D unresolved. The CDR3 loop spans 14 amino acids. Germline V gives CDR1 LNHNV, CDR2 YYDKDF (reference sequence). V was pared by 6 bases and J by 0 bases, with 9 bases between. CDR3 amino acids: CATSEGHSNQPQHF. The CDR3, as DNA: TGTGCCACCAGTGAGGGTCATAGCAATCAGCCCCAGCATTTT. Full variable domain (outside the CDR3, taken from reference TRBV15 and TRBJ1-5): DAMVIQNPRYQVTQFGKPVTLSCSQTLNHNVMYWYQQKSSQAPKLLFHYYDKDFNNEADTPDNFQSRRPNTSFCFLDIRSPGLGDTAMYLCATSEGHSNQPQHFGDGTRLSIL.

In this sample, this clone turned up a few times. The chain uses TRBV7-9 and TRBJ2-5; the D call may be TRBD1 or TRBD2 (5 bases each). V was shortened by 5 bases and J by 7 bases, with 20 bases between the two germline ends. CDR3 length equals 15 residues. In germline, CDR1 is SEHNR, CDR2 FQNEAQ (reference sequence). CDR3 loop: CASSPQSGLRGTQYF. The CDR3 DNA is TGTGCCAGCAGCCCCCAATCAGGATTGAGGGGGACCCAGTACTTC.

The sample holds one count of this clone. The rearrangement joins TRBV6-5 to TRBJ1-2; 10 bases align to TRBD1. Trimming cost V 5 bases and J 4 bases; bases outside gene matches: 7. The CDR3 sequence is 15 residues long. In germline, CDR1 is MNHEY, CDR2 SVGAGI. CDR3 DNA: TGTGCCAGCAGTAACCCCGGGACAGGGGCCTATGGCTACACCTTC. Its protein is CASSNPGTGAYGYTF.